This T cell receptor (beta chain) was recovered during a study of cytomegalovirus exposure and HLA in healthy donors. Study findings and constraints: Evidence from a later analysis indicated that most CMV-associated TCR beta chains looked HLA-restricted.

The PCR employed 60 Vbeta primers together with 13 Jbeta primers. Using immunoSEQ multiplex PCR, the repertoire was profiled, and TCRdb retains in-frame clones only, with some absent. The data show more than 85,000 clones, approximately 68% seen once. CDR1 is MNHEY, CDR2 SVGAGI, per germline. Trimming cost V 1 base and J 3 bases; bases outside gene matches: 2. This CDR3 contains 14 residues. As for this clone: Its antigen is not identified.

The sample taken for sequencing was PBMCs. J is TRBJ1-1 and V is TRBV6-5; 7 bases match TRBD1. The clonotype comes from a young woman in good health and CMV-seropositive. In nucleotides, the CDR3 is TGTGCCAGCAGTTACTTAGGGGGCTACACTGAAGCTTTCTTT. It translates to CASSYLGGYTEAFF.